The T cell receptor (beta chain) under discussion was sequenced for a study of vaccination effects on CD4 cells after COVID-19. General study results and limits: No early post-infection timepoints were available in the study, which also included few convalescent patients.

Points on this clone: Its specificity is unknown.

Sequenced by immunoSEQ multiplex PCR; TCRdb stores in-frame clones only, minus some. Among about 70,000 clones listed, over 70% were seen once. Before sequencing, viral peptide pools were used by the ViraFEST assay to expand antigen-specific CD4+ T cells. Isolating CD4+ T cells followed around nine days of culture. Nobody among the vaccine recipients had prior SARS-CoV-2 infection (nucleocapsid antibodies were negative). The sequencing here drew on CD4+ T cells from PBMCs cultured with SARS-CoV-2 spike peptides, taken before COVID-19 vaccination. This clonotype originated in a human donor who received a COVID-19 vaccine.

The CDR3 bases are TGTGCCAGCAGCGTTCGGAGCGGGGGGAACACCGGGGAGCTGTTTTTT. It is translated as CASSVRSGGNTGELFF. V usage is TRBV9 and J usage is TRBJ2-2; 8 bases align to TRBD2. This CDR3 spans 16 amino acids. Germline loops: CDR1 SGDLS, CDR2 YYNGEE. Trimming took 2 bases from V and 1 from J; bases not matched to a gene: 4.